This section outlines one T cell receptor (beta chain) sequence together with its context. The same CDR3 can be traced to other DNA sequences in this sample. This sample was taken from a study of shared clonotypes between healthy human individuals. Repertoires were generated with immunoSEQ multiplex PCR, while TCRdb's copy carries only in-frame clones and drops some. The sample shows approximately 350,000 clones, 74% of them seen only once. Sequenced material: memory CD4+ T cells sorted from blood. Specified subset: CD45RA-negative fraction. The origin of this receptor is a man aged 30-40 years in good health.

CDR3 bases: TGTGCCAGCTCACCACCTAGCGGCAAGGGGAGGGAGCAGTACTTC. It encodes CASSPPSGKGREQYF. The chain is built from TRBV18 and TRBJ2-7; a weak D match, TRBD2 (6 bases). V was clipped by 0 bases and J by 7 bases, with 16 bases between them. Germline CDR1 reads KGHSH; CDR2 reads LQKENI. The CDR3 is made up of 15 amino acids.